This is a list of T cell receptor beta chains from one sample in a study of identical twins. TCRdb re-called the 5' RACE reads through MiXCR, storing one row per CDR3 protein. Counted here are roughly 700,000 distinct CDR3 sequences, less than 10% occurring once; the ten biggest clones make up 0.98%. This same sample was also taken into another study, of yellow fever vaccine responses in identical twins.

Sequencing was carried out using PBMCs. The receptors here all came from a woman aged 18-29 years in good health. Each CDR3 is given with its conserved first and last residue. The D gene is left open where the match is weak. A row's size may be missing; if present it is once, few, many or a size class.

CDR3 protein,CDR3 DNA,clone size,D gene,V gene,J gene
CASTLDGNEQFF,TGTGCCAGCACCCTGGACGGCAATGAGCAGTTCTTC,-,-,TRBV28,TRBJ2-1
CASRLGSSTDTQYF,TGTGCCAGCAGACTCGGGAGCAGCACAGATACGCAGTATTTT,few,-,TRBV6-5,TRBJ2-3
CASLTRDYEQYF,TGTGCCAGCTTAACCAGGGATTACGAGCAGTACTTC,few,-,TRBV2,TRBJ2-7
CSVPGHAEAFF,TGCAGCGTTCCGGGACACGCTGAAGCTTTCTTT,many,-,TRBV29-1,TRBJ1-1
CSARDPLFGGYTF,TGCAGTGCTAGAGACCCCCTTTTTGGTGGCTACACCTTC,few,-,TRBV20-1,TRBJ1-2
CASSLANLNTGELFF,TGTGCCAGCAGCTTAGCAAACTTAAACACCGGGGAGCTGTTTTTT,many,-,TRBV7-2,TRBJ2-2
CSVMTGGKYEQYF,TGCAGCGTTATGACAGGCGGAAAGTACGAGCAGTACTTC,-,-,TRBV29-1,TRBJ2-7
CASSQGTVYDTEAFF,TGCGCCAGCAGCCAAGGGACAGTATATGACACTGAAGCTTTCTTT,few,-,TRBV4-3,TRBJ1-1
CASSKYGYTF,TGTGCCAGCAGTAAATATGGCTACACCTTC,few,-,TRBV12-3/TRBV12-4,TRBJ1-2
CASSLRGNIQYF,TGTGCCAGCAGCCTCCGCGGGAACATTCAGTACTTC,-,-,TRBV28,TRBJ2-4
CASSQDSSGSAYEQYF,TGCGCCAGCAGCCAAGATTCTAGCGGGAGCGCCTACGAGCAGTACTTC,many,TRBD2,TRBV4-3,TRBJ2-7
CASSDQGALNQPQHF,TGTGCCAGCAGCGATCAGGGGGCCTTAAATCAGCCCCAGCATTTT,few,TRBD1,TRBV28,TRBJ1-5
CSARDQTGSSYNEQFF,TGCAGTGCTAGAGACCAAACAGGGTCCTCCTACAATGAGCAGTTCTTC,few,-,TRBV20-1,TRBJ2-1
CASSGGRGYNEQFF,TGTGCCAGCAGCGGGGGAAGAGGTTACAATGAGCAGTTCTTC,once,-,TRBV7-2,TRBJ2-1
CACSQVDRAAGELFF,TGTGCCTGCAGCCAAGTCGACAGGGCCGCCGGGGAGCTGTTTTTT,-,TRBD1,TRBV3-1,TRBJ2-2
CAISTGTGEQYF,TGTGCCATCAGTACCGGGACGGGTGAGCAGTACTTC,-,-,TRBV10-3,TRBJ2-7
CASSFSGFQETQYF,TGTGCCAGCAGCTTCTCGGGTTTCCAAGAGACCCAGTACTTC,-,-,TRBV5-6,TRBJ2-5
CASSRTASNTEAFF,TGTGCCAGCAGTAGGACCGCTTCGAATACTGAAGCTTTCTTT,few,-,TRBV12-3/TRBV12-4,TRBJ1-1
CASSIDQSNQPQHF,TGTGCCAGTAGTATAGATCAGAGCAATCAGCCCCAGCATTTT,few,-,TRBV19,TRBJ1-5
CASSLANGAYYEQYF,TGTGCCAGCAGCTTAGCGAACGGGGCTTACTACGAGCAGTACTTC,-,-,TRBV7-9,TRBJ2-7
CASSLRVGLTDTQYF,TGTGCCAGCAGCTTAAGGGTGGGCCTCACAGATACGCAGTATTTT,few,-,TRBV7-2,TRBJ2-3
CASSTRIGTSGRAGFYEQYF,TGTGCCAGCAGTACCCGGATCGGGACTAGCGGGAGGGCTGGATTTTACGAGCAGTACTTC,-,TRBD2,TRBV28,TRBJ2-7
CASWNVDYGYTF,TGTGCCAGCTGGAATGTGGACTATGGCTACACCTTC,-,-,TRBV12-3/TRBV12-4,TRBJ1-2
CASRTAGLAVQETQYF,TGTGCCAGCAGAACCGCGGGACTAGCGGTTCAAGAGACCCAGTACTTC,few,TRBD2,TRBV6-2/TRBV6-3,TRBJ2-5
CASSFLSLPFGLGLGGSYNEQFF,TGTGCCAGCAGTTTTCTAAGCTTACCCTTTGGACTGGGTCTCGGGGGCTCCTACAATGAGCAGTTCTTC,-,-,TRBV12-3/TRBV12-4,TRBJ2-1
CSATGLAAYNEQFF,TGCAGTGCTACGGGACTAGCGGCCTACAATGAGCAGTTCTTC,many,TRBD2,TRBV20-1,TRBJ2-1
CSAPSTGLRSYEQYF,TGCAGTGCTCCCTCAACGGGACTCCGATCCTACGAGCAGTACTTC,-,-,TRBV20-1,TRBJ2-7
CASRRDPGYNEQFF,TGTGCCAGCAGACGGGACCCTGGGTACAATGAGCAGTTCTTC,-,-,TRBV6-2/TRBV6-3,TRBJ2-1
CATSRGSGTGVYEQYF,TGTGCCACCAGCAGAGGCTCCGGGACAGGGGTCTACGAGCAGTACTTC,-,TRBD1,TRBV15,TRBJ2-7
CASSFYSGSYEQYF,TGTGCCAGCAGCTTCTATTCCGGCTCCTACGAGCAGTACTTC,few,-,TRBV3-1,TRBJ2-7
CSVEGASGTSYNEQFF,TGCAGCGTTGAGGGAGCTAGCGGGACCTCCTACAATGAGCAGTTCTTC,many,TRBD2,TRBV29-1,TRBJ2-1
CSAPGTGIDEQFF,TGCAGTGCTCCCGGGACAGGGATCGATGAGCAGTTCTTC,many,TRBD1,TRBV20-1,TRBJ2-1
CSARDRTTYEQYF,TGCAGTGCTAGGGACAGGACCACCTACGAGCAGTACTTC,many,TRBD1,TRBV20-1,TRBJ2-7
CASPSGGIHNEQFF,TGTGCCAGCCCTAGCGGGGGAATTCACAATGAGCAGTTCTTC,few,TRBD2,TRBV2,TRBJ2-1
CASTRGTPNYEQYF,TGTGCCAGTACTAGAGGGACACCCAACTACGAGCAGTACTTC,-,-,TRBV19,TRBJ2-7
CASRPQEANYGYTF,TGCGCCAGCAGACCCCAGGAAGCTAACTATGGCTACACCTTC,few,-,TRBV5-1,TRBJ1-2
CASSLHEGGTGANVLTF,TGTGCCAGCAGTCTACACGAGGGGGGGACTGGGGCCAACGTCCTGACTTTC,-,-,TRBV6-5,TRBJ2-6
CASYPGLEGSGELFF,TGCGCCAGTTATCCGGGACTGGAAGGCTCCGGGGAGCTGTTTTTT,many,-,TRBV5-1,TRBJ2-2
CSALHTYMAQYF,TGCAGTGCCCTCCATACCTATATGGCGCAGTACTTC,-,-,TRBV20-1,TRBJ2-7
CASSLDSGVGYNEQFF,TGTGCCAGCAGCTTAGACTCGGGGGTTGGGTACAATGAGCAGTTCTTC,-,-,TRBV7-9,TRBJ2-1
CASSSPTSGSTDTQYF,TGTGCCAGCAGCTCGCCGACTAGCGGGAGCACAGATACGCAGTATTTT,-,TRBD2,TRBV7-9,TRBJ2-3
CSVEVGYQETQYF,TGCAGCGTTGAAGTGGGATACCAAGAGACCCAGTACTTC,many,-,TRBV29-1,TRBJ2-5